The following is a TCR beta chain sequence with its context. What it binds is not known. The entry originates in a study of vaccination and CD4 T cells after COVID-19. For the study at large: Culture controls were given either a CEFX pool, an HIV-1 Nef pool, or no peptide.

Treatment specified: approximately 11-day PBMC culture with coronavirus spike peptide pools or control peptides (ViraFEST assay). TCRs were sequenced by ViraFEST after antigen-specific T cells had been expanded with peptide pools. The Oncomine TCR Beta short-read assay sequenced DNA from cultured CD4+ T cells. TCRdb analysed the PCR reads with MiXCR anew, one entry per CDR3 protein. The data contain about 14,000 distinct CDR3 sequences, roughly 28% of them singletons. This receptor was taken from a human donor with COVID-19. Sequencing input: cultured CD4+ T cells from blood.

In DNA, the CDR3 is TGTGCCAGCAGCCAAGGAGAGGGCAACTATGGCTACACCTTC. Its translation is CASSQGEGNYGYTF. The V gene is TRBV4-2, the J gene TRBJ1-2; unclear D gene. CDR1 and CDR2 (germline): LGHNA, YNFKEQ. This CDR3 has 14 amino acids. Trimming took off 1 base at V and 2 bases at J, with 8 bases between the two ends.